This T cell receptor beta chain emerged from a study of T cells in Graves' hyperthyroidism and ophthalmopathy. Study-level findings and limits: Median prediction lead before ophthalmopathy onset was 5.5 to 7 months with the model.

The V gene's germline CDR1 is LGHDT and CDR2 YNNKEL (reference sequence). The CDR3 has 13 residues. Trimming removed 4 bases at V and 4 bases at J, with 10 bases between. Amplification of TCR beta CDR3 regions used RNA as the template. Using the HTBI primer set, a first-round RT-PCR was run on the TCR CDR3. TCRdb passed the multiplex PCR reads through MiXCR, listing each CDR3 protein once. The repertoire has a few hundred thousand distinct CDR3 sequences, about 15% of them found once; the top ten carry approximately 20%. Concerning this clonotype: Its antigen is unknown.

Exclusions: uncontrolled infection, other autoimmune disease, pregnancy, lactation. Every diagnosis used clinical symptoms, serum thyroxine and TRAb, thyroid ultrasound and orbital computed tomography. The receptor comes from a woman aged 55 to 70 with Graves' ophthalmopathy. Sequenced material: blood. The chain is built from TRBV3-1 and TRBJ1-2; D remains ambiguous. The CDR3 DNA is TGTGCCAGCAGCCCCCCTCGGACCTATGGCTACACCTTC. Its translation is CASSPPRTYGYTF.